This entry describes one T cell receptor (beta chain). The sample belongs to a study of blood T cell repertoires in COVID-19. Overall study context: Some COVID-19 samples were acute and others convalescent; all came from the United States, Italy and Spain.

The germline CDR1 and CDR2 sequences are SGHTA and FQGNSA. Trimming cost V 2 bases and J 4 bases, with 17 bases left between them. This CDR3 spans 16 amino acids. Here immunoSEQ multiplex PCR was the method, and the copy in TCRdb shows in-frame clones only, minus some. The table has roughly 140,000 clones, approximately 86% seen once. Specimen: PBMCs or T cells enriched from blood (not recorded which). The receptor was derived from a middle-aged woman who had recovered from COVID-19. J is TRBJ1-2 and V is TRBV7-2; D is undetermined. Here the CDR3 reads CASSLRGDPSTYGYTF. Written as DNA, the CDR3 is TGTGCCAGCAGCTTACGGGGAGACCCGTCGACCTATGGCTACACCTTC.